The source of this T cell receptor (beta chain) is a study of PD-1 blockade in classical Hodgkin lymphoma. Looked up from germline, CDR1 is MNHNS and CDR2 is SASEGT. The junction had 7 bases not matched to a gene; V was cut back by 4 bases and J by 0 bases. The CDR3 contains 16 residues. The data were produced by immunoSEQ multiplex PCR, yet TCRdb's version contains in-frame clones alone and is incomplete. The sample contains fewer than 95,000 clones, approximately 86% of which appear only once. Time point given: cycle 4 day 1 (C4D1), after five to seven weeks of nivolumab. Relapse was seen in all patients after autologous stem cell transplantation, and brentuximab vedotin exposure was variable. This clone was counted between two and nine times.

The clonotype comes from a human donor with classical Hodgkin lymphoma. The rearrangement links TRBV6-1 to TRBJ2-7; the match to TRBD1 covers 9 bases. Here the sequenced sample was peripheral blood mononuclear cells (PBMCs), taken before the fourth cycle of nivolumab. CDR3 in amino acids: CASSADRGSGSYEQYF. The CDR3, as DNA: TGTGCCAGCAGTGCGGACAGGGGTAGTGGCTCCTACGAGCAGTACTTC.